Here is one T cell receptor beta chain with its context. From germline, CDR1 is SGHDT and CDR2 YYEEEE. Trimming left V 4 bases short and J 2 bases short, with 10 bases between. The CDR3 runs 14 residues. Using immunoSEQ multiplex PCR, the repertoire was profiled, and TCRdb retains in-frame clones only, with some absent. The sample has over 50,000 clones; roughly 87% are singletons. This sample is part of a study of blood T cell repertoires in COVID-19. Study-wide background: In each case, the material was cDNA or gDNA derived from T cells, B-cell-depleted T cells, or PBMCs.

The sequenced sample was peripheral blood. V gene TRBV5-6 combines with J gene TRBJ1-3; possibly TRBD1 for D (6 bases). The clonotype comes from a human donor in a cohort sampled during active COVID-19. CDR3 coding DNA: TGTGCCAGCAGCCTGAGGGGGACTGGAAACACCATATATTTT. Residues: CASSLRGTGNTIYF. Together with reference TRBV5-6 and TRBJ1-3, the CDR3 gives the full variable domain: DAGVTQSPTHLIKTRGQQVTLRCSPKSGHDTVSWYQQALGQGPQFIFQYYEEEERQRGNFPDRFSGHQFPNYSSELNVNALLLGDSALYLCASSLRGTGNTIYFGEGSWLTVV.